The 8 T cell receptor beta chains below were found in one sample sequenced in a study of response to subunit inactivated influenza vaccine. TCRdb recomputed calls from the RT-PCR reads with MiXCR, one row per CDR3 protein. Of fewer than 700,000 distinct CDR3 sequences in the sample, roughly 13% were seen once. Source: PBMCs from blood, taken roughly 47 days after vaccination. The receptors derive from a man aged 50 or older who received an inactivated influenza vaccine.

The gene calls are TRBV20-1 and TRBJ2-4, with no clear D. Germline lookup yields CDR1 DFQATT and CDR2 SNEGSKA (reference sequence). With 3 bases removed from V and 1 base from J, the gap between germline ends came to 10 bases. CDR3 size: 14 residues. Here the CDR3 DNA reads TGCAGTGCTAGCCCGGACGGGGCCAAAAACATTCAGTACTTC. Protein: CSASPDGAKNIQYF.

This clonotype was seen a handful of times. The chain recombines TRBV3-1 with TRBJ2-7, with no clear D. The CDR3 has 15 amino acids. Deletions cut 0 bases from V and 0 bases from J, with 9 bases between. Germline CDR1 is LGHDT and CDR2 is YNNKEL (reference sequence). CDR3 in DNA: TGTGCCAGCAGCCAAGATCTCGTTAGCTCCTACGAGCAGTACTTC. Its protein product is CASSQDLVSSYEQYF.

This clonotype was seen repeatedly, ten times or more. The chain combines TRBV11-2 with TRBJ2-5; 7 bases line up with TRBD2. Germline V gene sequence: CDR1 SGHAT, CDR2 FQNNGV. This CDR3 is built from 15 residues. Unmatched junction bases numbered 6, after V lost 4 bases and J lost 1 base. The CDR3 coding sequence is TGTGCCAGCAGCTCGGGCGGGGGACTCCAAGAGACCCAGTACTTC. Residues: CASSSGGGLQETQYF.

This clonotype showed up just a few times. This sequence joins TRBV7-2 and TRBJ2-3, with D maybe TRBD2 (7 bases). Trimming shortened V by 5 bases and J by 8 bases, and 17 bases separated the two germline ends. The CDR3 is 14 amino acids. The V gene's germline CDR1 is SGHTA and CDR2 FQGNSA. For the CDR3, the DNA is TGTGCCAGCAGCCCTGAGGGGGGGCGAGGTACGCAGTATTTT. As protein: CASSPEGGRGTQYF.

This clonotype showed up just a few times. The rearrangement joins TRBV6-1 to TRBJ2-3, with D perhaps TRBD1 (6 bases). V lost 6 bases, J lost 9 bases, and 22 bases lay in between. Per the germline V gene, CDR1 is MNHNS and CDR2 is SASEGT. This CDR3 has 15 amino acids. CDR3: CASRPRTAAVDTQYF. The CDR3 nucleotides are TGTGCCAGCAGGCCGCGGACAGCGGCGGTAGACACGCAGTATTTT.

In this sample, this clonotype turned up a few times. The gene calls are TRBV7-9 and TRBJ1-1, with TRBD1 as a possible D gene (5 bases). The germline gives CDR1 SEHNR, CDR2 FQNEAQ (reference sequence). This CDR3 contains 15 residues. Trimming removed 1 base at V and 3 bases at J, with 12 bases between. The CDR3 DNA sequence: TGTGCCAGCAGCTTAGACGGGGGAAGCGACACTGAAGCTTTCTTT. This sequence encodes CASSLDGGSDTEAFF. Supplemented by reference TRBV7-9 and TRBJ1-1, the full variable domain reads DTGVSQNPRHKITKRGQNVTFRCDPISEHNRLYWYRQTLGQGPEFLTYFQNEAQLEKSRLLSDRFSAERPKGSFSTLEIQRTEQGDSAMYLCASSLDGGSDTEAFFGQGTRLTVV.

This chain links TRBV4-1 with TRBJ2-6; 11 bases align to TRBD1. Germline V CDR1 and CDR2: MGHRA, YSYEKL. This CDR3 contains 18 residues. The V gene end was trimmed by 1 base and the J gene end by 1 base; junction bases not matched to a gene: 3. The chain's CDR3 is CASSQVGTGGSGANVLTF. The CDR3 DNA sequence: TGCGCCAGCAGCCAAGTAGGGACAGGGGGTTCTGGGGCCAACGTCCTGACTTTC.

V gene TRBV27 combines with J gene TRBJ2-7; D ambiguous. CDR1 MNHEY and CDR2 SMNVEV come from the germline V gene (reference sequence). CDR3 size: 13 residues. Trimming removed 9 bases at V and 3 bases at J, with 15 bases between. CDR3 DNA: TGTGCCAGTGGGCCAGTTGGGGTCTACGAGCAGTACTTC. Translated: CASGPVGVYEQYF.